This TCR beta chain was obtained from a study of OX40 agonist ivuxolimab in advanced cancers. Libraries were prepared by immunoSEQ multiplex PCR; TCRdb keeps only in-frame clonotypes and omits some of them. This sample has some 86,000 clones, with approximately 94% found just once. This clonotype originated in an adult with an advanced solid tumor such as melanoma, head and neck, liver or kidney cancer. This specimen was CD4+ or CD8+ T cells sorted from blood, taken in a trial of the OX40 agonist ivuxolimab.

This CDR3 reads CASRGVSSEQFF. Written as DNA, the CDR3 is TGTGCCAGCAGGGGGGTGTCAAGTGAGCAGTTCTTC. This rearrangement joins TRBV7-9 to TRBJ2-1; the D gene could be TRBD1 or TRBD2 (5 bases each). Germline CDR1 is SEHNR and CDR2 is FQNEAQ (reference sequence). Trimming took off 6 bases at V and 9 bases at J, with 12 bases between the two ends. The CDR3 is 12 residues long.